The next 20 T cell receptor beta chains were all read from a single sample in a study of neurological immune-mediated disorders. TCRdb re-called the 5' RACE reads with MiXCR, one entry per CDR3 protein. The sample has about 79,000 distinct CDR3 sequences, around 14% seen once; the top ten hold 6.5% to 8%. The sequenced sample was PBMCs. These TCRs come from a woman aged 50 to 65 in good health.

This clonotype was detected many times. The chain uses TRBV21-1 and TRBJ2-4; TRBD1, the D gene given by the table, was not confirmed from the DNA. TRBV21-1 is labeled a pseudogene. The CDR3 has 15 amino acids. This chain's CDR3 is CASSPRREGANIQYF. The CDR3 coding sequence is TGTGCCAGCAGCCCTCGTAGGGAGGGGGCGAACATTCAGTACTTC.

In its sample, this clonotype was seen many times. The chain has TRBV5-1 and TRBJ2-7, with D maybe TRBD1 (6 bases). V was cut by 4 bases and J by 5 bases, with 19 bases left in between. CDR1 SGHRS and CDR2 YFSETQ come from the germline V gene. The CDR3 contains 15 residues. The CDR3 region has the DNA TGCGCCAGCAGCGCGTCCGGGACATCAGGCGACGAGCAGTACTTC. Translation gives CASSASGTSGDEQYF.

With respect to this clonotype: A much larger clonotype is one base distant, so this may be a read error. The chain links TRBV12-3 or TRBV12-4 to TRBJ2-7, with unresolved D. CDR3 length: 12 residues. CDR3 sequence: CVSSTWTKEQYF. As DNA, the CDR3 is TGTGTCAGCAGCACTTGGACCAAGGAGCAGTACTTC.

This clonotype was seen repeatedly, ten times or more. CDR3 region: CSASSRAAQNEKLFF. In DNA form, the CDR3 reads TGCAGTGCGAGTAGCAGGGCCGCCCAAAACGAAAAACTGTTTTTT. The V call is TRBV20-1, the J call TRBJ1-4, with a tentative D call TRBD1 (5 bases). CDR1 and CDR2 from the germline V gene are DFQATT and SNEGSKA (reference sequence). The length of the CDR3 is 15 residues. The ends were cut back, 6 bases at V and 8 bases at J, with 22 bases in the middle.

This clonotype has ten or more counts. The chain links TRBV3-1 to TRBJ1-3; D gene unclear. Germline V gene sequence: CDR1 LGHDT, CDR2 YNNKEL (reference sequence). The CDR3 has 15 amino acids. Trimming shortened V by 2 bases and J by 2 bases, and 10 bases separated the two germline ends. CDR3 residues: CASSQTTFPGNTIYF. In nucleotides, the CDR3 is TGTGCCAGCAGCCAAACTACATTCCCTGGAAACACCATATATTTT.

This clonotype was counted many times. V is TRBV15 and J is TRBJ2-5; the D is unclear. V lost 3 bases and J lost 1, with 6 bases in between. The CDR3 is 13 amino acids. Germline lookup yields CDR1 LNHNV and CDR2 YYDKDF (reference sequence). The CDR3 region is CATSSRLQETQYF. For the CDR3, the DNA is TGTGCCACCAGCAGCCGGCTCCAAGAGACCCAGTACTTC.

This chain uses TRBV3-1 with TRBJ2-1, with a possible D match to TRBD2 (5 bases). V gave up 4 bases and J gave up 0 bases, with 10 bases separating them. This CDR3 spans 15 amino acids. The V gene's germline CDR1 is LGHDT and CDR2 YNNKEL (reference sequence). This CDR3 reads CASSPTRDSYNEQFF. For the CDR3, the DNA is TGTGCCAGCAGCCCGACGAGGGACTCCTACAATGAGCAGTTCTTC.

Ten or more counts support this clonotype. The V and J genes are TRBV6-6 and TRBJ2-1; D remains ambiguous. CDR1 and CDR2 (germline): MNHNY, SVGAGI (reference sequence). This CDR3 spans 15 amino acids. V lost 3 bases and J lost 2, with 11 bases in between. CDR3 sequence: CASSYGRRPYNEQFF. CDR3 nucleotides: TGTGCCAGCAGTTATGGCCGCCGACCCTACAATGAGCAGTTCTTC.

This clonotype was recorded many times. The V call is TRBV21-1, the J call TRBJ2-2; the table's D call, TRBD2, has no DNA check behind it. TRBV21-1 has pseudogene status. The CDR3 has 18 amino acids. In DNA form, the CDR3 reads TGTGCCAGCAGCAAAGGGGAGGTAGCGGGAGTCATCGCCGGGGAGCTGTTTTTT. Amino acid sequence: CASSKGEVAGVIAGELFF.

This clonotype was observed at least ten times. The chain combines TRBV15 with TRBJ2-1; D is unclear. There are 15 residues in the CDR3. V lost 2 bases and J 8 bases, leaving 16 bases between the germline ends. Germline V lookup: CDR1 LNHNV, CDR2 YYDKDF (reference sequence). The CDR3 nucleotides are TGTGCCACCAGCAGACCCTCCCCTAGTACTGATGAGCAGTTCTTC. Translating gives CATSRPSPSTDEQFF.

The chain uses TRBV6-6 and TRBJ2-3; D is unresolved. Trimming took off 2 bases at V and 2 bases at J, with 5 bases between the two ends. The CDR3 is 13 amino acids. The germline V gene encodes CDR1 MNHNY and CDR2 SVGAGI (reference sequence). The CDR3 DNA is TGTGCCAGCAGTTACGCGCCCACAGATACGCAGTATTTT. Translation gives CASSYAPTDTQYF.

This clonotype was seen repeatedly, ten times or more. The V and J genes are TRBV29-1 and TRBJ2-4; 8 bases map to TRBD2. Germline V lookup: CDR1 SQVTM, CDR2 ANQGSEA. The CDR3 contains 16 residues. J gave up 7 bases and V 6 bases, and 17 bases lay outside the gene matches. The CDR3 reads CSVETTGGRSANIQYF. For the CDR3, the DNA is TGCAGCGTCGAGACCACGGGGGGGCGGTCCGCGAACATTCAGTACTTC.

This clonotype was seen repeatedly, ten times or more. The rearrangement links TRBV2 to TRBJ1-1; 8 bases match TRBD1. This CDR3 contains 13 residues. J gave up 11 bases and V 5 bases, and 10 bases lay outside the gene matches. From germline, CDR1 is SNHLY and CDR2 FYNNEI. The CDR3, as DNA: TGTGCCAGCAGTATCGAGACAGGGGCTGGCGCTTTCTTT. Residues: CASSIETGAGAFF.

Ten or more counts support this clonotype. The rearrangement uses TRBV7-2 and TRBJ2-5; no clear D. The V end lost 3 bases, the J end lost 8 bases, and 7 bases lay between the germline ends. The CDR3 is 11 amino acids. Germline values: CDR1 SGHTA, CDR2 FQGNSA. The CDR3 nucleotides are TGTGCCAGCAGCTTCTCAAGTACCCAGTACTTC. Its translation: CASSFSSTQYF.

In this sample, this clonotype turned up many times. The V gene is TRBV6-5, the J gene TRBJ1-2; D remains unclear. Trimming took 7 bases from V and 0 from J, leaving 12 bases between them. The germline V gene encodes CDR1 MNHEY and CDR2 SVGAGI. The CDR3 is 14 residues long. CDR3 in DNA: TGTGCCAGCACCCCAGGCAGGTCTAACTATGGCTACACCTTC. Protein sequence: CASTPGRSNYGYTF.

This clonotype was counted at least ten times. J is TRBJ1-2 and V is TRBV29-1; 7 nucleotides agree with TRBD1. With V trimmed by 1 base and J by 7 bases, 6 bases remained unmatched. Looked up from germline, CDR1 is SQVTM and CDR2 is ANQGSEA. The CDR3 length is 13 residues. The CDR3 DNA is TGCAGCGTTGAAGGACAGGGTGTTGTTGGCTACACCTTC. Protein sequence: CSVEGQGVVGYTF.

The chain uses TRBV5-1 and TRBJ2-2; the D gene is possibly TRBD1 (6 bases). This CDR3 has 13 residues. Germline assignment: CDR1 SGHRS and CDR2 YFSETQ. V was trimmed by 2 bases and J by 6 bases, leaving 8 bases between them. The CDR3 region has the DNA TGCGCCAGCAGCTTACAGGGACCCGGGGAGCTGTTTTTT. This codes for CASSLQGPGELFF.

This clonotype has a count of ten or more. V and J are TRBV6-4 and TRBJ2-1; no firm D call. V lost 0 bases, J lost 7 bases, and 10 bases lay in between. CDR3 size: 14 residues. Per germline, CDR1 MRHNA and CDR2 SNTAGT. In DNA, the CDR3 is TGTGCCAGCAGTGACTCAAGGGTGGGGAATGAGCAGTTCTTC. Its protein is CASSDSRVGNEQFF.

The rearrangement links TRBV6-2 or TRBV6-3 to TRBJ2-1; TRBD2 aligns across 11 bases. CDR3 length: 12 amino acids. CDR1 and CDR2 from the germline V gene are MNHEY and SVGEGT. Trimming at V came to 4 bases and at J to 12 bases, leaving 2 bases not matched to a gene. The CDR3 reads CASSSTSGRQFF. CDR3 in DNA: TGTGCCAGCAGTTCTACTAGCGGGAGGCAGTTCTTC.

This clonotype was recorded at least ten times. J is TRBJ1-1 and V is TRBV15; no clear D gene. Germline assignment: CDR1 LNHNV and CDR2 YYDKDF (reference sequence). The CDR3 spans 15 residues. Trimming pared 1 base from V and 0 bases from J, leaving 9 bases between. The CDR3 region has the DNA TGTGCCACCAGCAGAGCTGGCAGTATGAACACTGAAGCTTTCTTT. Its protein product is CATSRAGSMNTEAFF.